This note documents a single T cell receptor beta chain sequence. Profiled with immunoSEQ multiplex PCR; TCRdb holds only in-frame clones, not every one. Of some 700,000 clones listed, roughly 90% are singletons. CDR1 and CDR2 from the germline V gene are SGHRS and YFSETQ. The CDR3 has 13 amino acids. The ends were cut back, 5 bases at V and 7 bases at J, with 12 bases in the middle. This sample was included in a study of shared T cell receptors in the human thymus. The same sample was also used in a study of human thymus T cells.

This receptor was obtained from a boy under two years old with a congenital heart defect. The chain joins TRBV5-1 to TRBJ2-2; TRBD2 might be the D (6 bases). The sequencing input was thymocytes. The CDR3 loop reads CASRYGGHGELFF. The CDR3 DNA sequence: TGCGCCAGCAGATACGGGGGTCACGGGGAGCTGTTTTTT.